Each of the 13 T cell receptor beta chains below was sequenced from the same sample in a study of control samples from healthy donors and cancer patients. Produced via immunoSEQ multiplex PCR; TCRdb's table is partial and in-frame only. The listing contains 150,000 to 200,000 clones. Sample: blood. The receptors derive from a woman younger than 45 in good health.

The chain joins TRBV6-5 to TRBJ1-4; TRBD1 aligns across 7 bases. The CDR3 extends over 15 amino acids. Trimming cost V 6 bases and J 8 bases; bases outside gene matches: 12. Germline CDR1 is MNHEY and CDR2 is SVGAGI. The CDR3 spells CASSRDRVRSEKLFF. The CDR3 DNA sequence: TGTGCCAGCAGCCGTGACAGGGTTCGGTCCGAAAAACTGTTTTTT.

In regard to this clone: A read error may produce the germline difference seen at one junction end. The genes are TRBV2 and TRBJ2-1; no clear D gene. Looked up from germline, CDR1 is SNHLY and CDR2 is FYNNEI. The CDR3 length is 13 residues. The CDR3 region is CASREAPYNEQFF. CDR3 DNA: TGTGCCAGCAGGGAAGCGCCGTACAATGAGCAGTTCTTC.

The chain combines TRBV30 with TRBJ1-2, with D possibly being TRBD1 (5 bases). V shed 4 bases and J shed 0 bases, with 15 bases lying between them. Germline values: CDR1 GTSNPN, CDR2 SVGIG (reference sequence). The CDR3 consists of 15 residues. The chain's CDR3 is CAWKRGRLSNYGYTF. The CDR3 DNA reads as TGTGCCTGGAAAAGGGGACGGCTTTCTAACTATGGCTACACCTTC.

The chain joins TRBV4-1 to TRBJ1-6; maybe TRBD1 (6 bases). This CDR3 contains 17 residues. Germline V CDR1 and CDR2: MGHRA, YSYEKL. V was clipped by 4 bases and J by 0 bases, with 13 bases between them. The CDR3: CASSPGTLSSYNSPLHF. CDR3 nucleotide sequence: TGCGCCAGCAGCCCAGGGACACTGAGCTCCTATAATTCACCCCTCCACTTT.

The V gene is TRBV23-1, the J gene TRBJ2-7, with 8 nucleotides matching TRBD1. TRBV23-1 is annotated as an ORF whose role is uncertain. Losses at the gene ends were 4 bases for V and 6 bases for J; bases not matched to a gene: 11. The CDR3 has 15 amino acids. Here the CDR3 reads CASSPSDRAKREQYF. CDR3 in DNA: TGCGCCAGCAGTCCCTCGGACAGGGCAAAGCGCGAGCAGTACTTC.

The gene calls are TRBV7-8 and TRBJ2-5; D is ambiguous. Deletions cut 3 bases from V and 5 bases from J, with 1 base between. Per germline, CDR1 SGHVS and CDR2 FQNEAQ. The CDR3 loop spans 10 amino acids. The CDR3 bases are TGTGCCAGCAGCTTGGAGACCCAGTACTTC. It yields the protein CASSLETQYF.

This CDR3 is CATSGSAGRYNEQFF. The CDR3 DNA sequence: TGTGCCACCAGTGGGTCAGCGGGGAGATACAATGAGCAGTTCTTC. The J gene is TRBJ2-1, the V gene TRBV24-1, with 7 bases matching TRBD2. The CDR3 length is 15 residues. Germline V CDR1 and CDR2: KGHDR, SFDVKD. V was clipped by 5 bases and J by 4 bases; unmatched bases: 7.

The chain is built from TRBV29-1 and TRBJ2-4, with D hard to call. Germline loops: CDR1 SQVTM, CDR2 ANQGSEA. V was cut by 7 bases and J by 6 bases, with 16 bases left in between. The CDR3 runs 13 residues. Written as DNA, the CDR3 is TGCAGCGCCCGCCAACTCAGAAGAAACATTCAGTACTTC. Translated, it gives CSARQLRRNIQYF. The full variable domain, with the rest looked up from reference TRBV29-1 and TRBJ2-4, is SAVISQKPSRDICQRGTSLTIQCQVDSQVTMMFWYRQQPGQSLTLIATANQGSEATYESGFVIDKFPISRPNLTFSTLTVSNMSPEDSSIYLCSARQLRRNIQYFGAGTRLSVL.

Comment on this clone: Its ends do not fully match the called genes, so a read error is possible. The chain has TRBV5-1 and TRBJ1-6; 8 positions match TRBD1. Germline V gene data show CDR1 as SGHRS and CDR2 as YFSETQ. CDR3 length equals 15 residues. Here the CDR3 DNA reads TGCGCCAGCAGCTTGGAAGGGACAGGCAATTTACCCCTCCACTTT. Translation gives CASSLEGTGNLPLHF.

The chain has TRBV9 and TRBJ2-5; TRBD2 matches at 10 bases. The germline V gene encodes CDR1 SGDLS and CDR2 YYNGEE. This CDR3 comprises 16 residues. V gave up 2 bases and J gave up 1 base; unmatched junction bases: 5. CDR3 bases: TGTGCCAGCAGCGTCACTAGCGGGATACTCCAAGAGACCCAGTACTTC. This encodes CASSVTSGILQETQYF.

The V and J genes are TRBV6-2 or TRBV6-3 and TRBJ1-3; D is uncertain. Germline V gives CDR1 MNHEY, CDR2 SVGEGT. V was clipped by 0 bases and J by 7 bases, with 10 bases between them. The CDR3 sequence is 14 residues long. The CDR3 bases are TGTGCCAGCAGTTACTCGCTACTCTGGAACACCATATATTTT. Amino acids: CASSYSLLWNTIYF.

This chain connects TRBV9 to TRBJ2-5; D may correspond to TRBD1 or TRBD2 (5 bases each). Germline assignment: CDR1 SGDLS and CDR2 YYNGEE. This CDR3 spans 14 amino acids. Between the trimmed V and J ends, which lost 0 bases and 4 bases, there was a span of 10 bases. The CDR3 bases are TGTGCCAGCAGCGTAGTGTCAGGGAGAGAGACCCAGTACTTC. Translating gives CASSVVSGRETQYF.

The CDR3 region is CASSLLGMGGNTEAFF. CDR3 DNA sequence: TGTGCCAGCAGCTTGTTGGGTATGGGAGGGAACACTGAAGCTTTCTTT. The chain combines TRBV5-5 with TRBJ1-1; no clear D. This CDR3 spans 16 amino acids. Between the trimmed V and J ends, which lost 1 base and 1 base, there was a span of 14 bases. CDR1 is SGHKS and CDR2 is YYEKEE in the germline V gene (reference sequence).